These 12 T cell receptor beta chains originate from one sample sequenced in a study of CD8 T cells in ankylosing spondylitis. Overall study results and limits: In ankylosing spondylitis blood, a motif of fewer than 10 highly homologous TCR beta variants appeared characteristic.

TCRdb used MiXCR to reprocess the 5' RACE reads, holding one entry per CDR3 protein. Among about 450,000 distinct CDR3 sequences listed, 20% to 30% were seen once. Antigen specificity for these receptors is unknown. Input material: blood, either unsorted or a sorted T cell fraction (not recorded which). The receptors were sampled from a male donor with ankylosing spondylitis.

The rearrangement joins TRBV2 to TRBJ1-5, with D possibly matching TRBD1 (5 bases). Germline lookup yields CDR1 SNHLY and CDR2 FYNNEI. The V end was cut by 2 bases, the J end by 3 bases, with 11 bases between. CDR3 length equals 15 residues. CDR3 bases: TGTGCCAGCAGTGAATTCGGGGGACCCAATCAGCCCCAGCATTTT. The encoded protein is CASSEFGGPNQPQHF.

The genes are TRBV7-8 and TRBJ1-2; no firm D call. V lost 5 bases, J lost 1 base, and 11 bases lay in between. Germline CDR1 and CDR2: SGHVS and FQNEAQ. The CDR3 sequence is 14 residues long. CDR3 DNA sequence: TGTGCCAGCAGCCTTATCGGACGTAACTATGGCTACACCTTC. This codes for CASSLIGRNYGYTF.

This chain connects TRBV3-1 to TRBJ2-2; no reliable D call. V dropped 4 bases and J dropped 7 bases, with 10 bases sitting between them. Germline CDR1 is LGHDT and CDR2 is YNNKEL (reference sequence). The CDR3 extends over 13 amino acids. CDR3 in DNA: TGTGCCAGCAGCCGAAGGATAGGCGGGGAGCTGTTTTTT. The encoded protein is CASSRRIGGELFF. Supplemented by reference TRBV3-1 and TRBJ2-2, the full variable domain reads DTAVSQTPKYLVTQMGNDKSIKCEQNLGHDTMYWYKQDSKKFLKIMFSYNNKELIINETVPNRFSPKSPDKAHLNLHINSLELGDSAVYFCASSRRIGGELFFGEGSRLTVL.

The genes are TRBV7-9 and TRBJ2-5; 7 positions agree with TRBD2. The CDR3 covers 16 residues. CDR1 and CDR2 from the germline V gene are SEHNR and FQNEAQ (reference sequence). V dropped 0 bases and J dropped 4; count of bases not matched to a gene: 8. CDR3 region: CASSLAGGGLRETQYF. The CDR3 DNA reads TGTGCCAGCAGCTTAGCCGGCGGGGGATTGAGAGAGACCCAGTACTTC.

The V and J genes are TRBV20-1 and TRBJ2-1, with 8 positions matching TRBD1. The junction had 11 bases not matched to a gene; V was cut back by 3 bases and J by 4 bases. Germline V gene lookup returns CDR1 DFQATT and CDR2 SNEGSKA (reference sequence). The CDR3 length is 16 residues. This chain's CDR3 is CSASDAGQGAYNEQFF. The CDR3 region has the DNA TGCAGTGCTAGTGATGCAGGCCAGGGGGCGTACAATGAGCAGTTCTTC.

The V and J genes are TRBV20-1 and TRBJ2-1, with no clear D. Germline CDR1 and CDR2: DFQATT and SNEGSKA (reference sequence). Between the trimmed V and J ends, which lost 5 bases and 6 bases, there was a span of 11 bases. The CDR3 covers 12 residues. The CDR3 DNA is TGCAGTGCTCGCCACTTTAGCAATGAGCAGTTCTTC. This sequence encodes CSARHFSNEQFF.

V usage is TRBV6-2 or TRBV6-3 and J usage is TRBJ2-1, with a weak D call TRBD2 (5 bases). The CDR3 is 13 residues long. V lost 0 bases and J 10 bases, leaving 10 bases between the germline ends. The germline gives CDR1 MNHEY, CDR2 SVGEGT. The CDR3 DNA sequence: TGTGCCAGCAGTTACTCTGGAGAGCGGGAGCAGTTCTTC. Translation: CASSYSGEREQFF.

This clonotype was seen more than once but under ten times. V gene TRBV30 combines with J gene TRBJ1-6, with D possibly matching TRBD1 (6 bases). V dropped 4 bases and J dropped 0 bases, with 19 bases sitting between them. Germline values: CDR1 GTSNPN, CDR2 SVGIG (reference sequence). CDR3 length equals 18 residues. CDR3 in amino acids: CAWNARGRGNSYNSPLHF. Here the CDR3 DNA reads TGTGCCTGGAACGCTCGCGGTAGGGGGAACTCCTATAATTCACCCCTCCACTTT.

The rearrangement links TRBV24-1 to TRBJ2-1; D may correspond to TRBD1 or TRBD2 (6 bases each). V lost 2 bases and J lost 5, with 15 bases in between. Germline V gene lookup returns CDR1 KGHDR and CDR2 SFDVKD. The CDR3 is 16 residues long. Written as DNA, the CDR3 is TGTGCCACCAGTGATTCACAGGGAGGACGCCACAATGAGCAGTTCTTC. This codes for CATSDSQGGRHNEQFF.

There are a few counts of this clonotype. This chain uses TRBV20-1 with TRBJ2-7; D ambiguous. This CDR3 region has 14 residues. The V end lost 8 bases, the J end lost 2 bases, and 19 bases lay between the germline ends. Germline lookup yields CDR1 DFQATT and CDR2 SNEGSKA (reference sequence). CDR3 sequence: CSTTPVDRAYEQYF. DNA for the CDR3: TGCAGTACCACACCCGTAGACCGCGCCTACGAGCAGTACTTC.

This clonotype appeared a few times. This sequence joins TRBV4-2 and TRBJ2-5; no firm D call. The CDR3 is made up of 15 amino acids. Trimming left V 3 bases short and J 0 bases short, with 11 bases between. From germline, CDR1 is LGHNA and CDR2 YNFKEQ. CDR3 sequence (DNA): TGTGCCAGCAGCCAGTCTGCGACGTACCAAGAGACCCAGTACTTC. It specifies CASSQSATYQETQYF.

With regard to this clonotype: An end of the junction does not agree with germline; a read error may underlie this. The J gene is TRBJ1-3, the V gene TRBV11-2, with 8 bases aligning to TRBD1. CDR1 is SGHAT and CDR2 is FQNNGV in the germline V gene. The CDR3 runs to 14 residues. CDR3 sequence: CASRLTGDGNTIYF. In nucleotides, the CDR3 is TGTGCCAGCCGCTTGACAGGGGACGGAAACACCATATATTTT.